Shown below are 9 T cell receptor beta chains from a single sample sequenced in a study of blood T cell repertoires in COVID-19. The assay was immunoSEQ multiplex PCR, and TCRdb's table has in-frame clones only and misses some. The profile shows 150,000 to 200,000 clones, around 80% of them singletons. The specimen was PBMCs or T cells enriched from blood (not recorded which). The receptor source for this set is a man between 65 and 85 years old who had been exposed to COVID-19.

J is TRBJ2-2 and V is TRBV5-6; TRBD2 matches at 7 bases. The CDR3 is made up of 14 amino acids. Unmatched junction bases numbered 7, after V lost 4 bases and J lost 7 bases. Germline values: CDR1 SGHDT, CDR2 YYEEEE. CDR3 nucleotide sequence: TGTGCCAGCAGCGCGAGCGGGGTTGGCGGGGAGCTGTTTTTT. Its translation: CASSASGVGGELFF.

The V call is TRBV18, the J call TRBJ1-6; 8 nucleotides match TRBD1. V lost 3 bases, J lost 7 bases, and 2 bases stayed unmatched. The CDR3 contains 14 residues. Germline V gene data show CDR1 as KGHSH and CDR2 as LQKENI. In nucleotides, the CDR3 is TGTGCCAGCTCACCGGACAGGGTGAATTCACCCCTCCACTTT. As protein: CASSPDRVNSPLHF.

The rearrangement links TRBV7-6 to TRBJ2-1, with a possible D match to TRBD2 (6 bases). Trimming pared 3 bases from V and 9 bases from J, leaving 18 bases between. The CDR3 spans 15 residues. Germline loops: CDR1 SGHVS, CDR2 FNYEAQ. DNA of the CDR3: TGTGCCAGCAGCTTGGACTACGCCGTCGGCGGTGAGCAGTTCTTC. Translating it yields CASSLDYAVGGEQFF. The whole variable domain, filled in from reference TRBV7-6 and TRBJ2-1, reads GAGVSQSPRYKVTKRGQDVALRCDPISGHVSLYWYRQALGQGPEFLTYFNYEAQQDKSGLPNDRFSAERPEGSISTLTIQRTEQRDSAMYRCASSLDYAVGGEQFFGPGTRLTVL.

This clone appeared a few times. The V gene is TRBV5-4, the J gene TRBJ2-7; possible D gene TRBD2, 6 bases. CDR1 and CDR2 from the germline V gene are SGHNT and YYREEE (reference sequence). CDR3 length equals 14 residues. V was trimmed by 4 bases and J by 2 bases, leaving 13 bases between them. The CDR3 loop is CASSPRLETYEQYF. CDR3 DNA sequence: TGTGCCAGCAGCCCCCGACTAGAAACCTACGAGCAGTACTTC.

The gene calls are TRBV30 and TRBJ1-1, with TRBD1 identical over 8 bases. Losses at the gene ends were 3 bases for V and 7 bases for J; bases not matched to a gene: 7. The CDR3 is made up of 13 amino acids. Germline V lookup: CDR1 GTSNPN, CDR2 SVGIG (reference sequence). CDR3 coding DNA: TGTGCCTGGAGCAAACAGGGGGTTAGTGAAGCTTTCTTT. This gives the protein CAWSKQGVSEAFF. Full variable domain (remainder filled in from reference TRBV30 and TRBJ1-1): SQTIHQWPATLVQPVGSPLSLECTVEGTSNPNLYWYRQAAGRGLQLLFYSVGIGQISSEVPQNLSASRPQDRQFILSSKKLLLSDSGFYLCAWSKQGVSEAFFGQGTRLTVV.

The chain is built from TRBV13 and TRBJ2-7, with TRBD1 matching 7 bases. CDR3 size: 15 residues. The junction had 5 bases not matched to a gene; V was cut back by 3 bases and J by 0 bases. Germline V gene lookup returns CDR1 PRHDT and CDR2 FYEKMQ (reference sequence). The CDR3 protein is CASSFWAGGSYEQYF. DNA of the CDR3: TGTGCCAGCAGCTTCTGGGCAGGGGGCTCCTACGAGCAGTACTTC.

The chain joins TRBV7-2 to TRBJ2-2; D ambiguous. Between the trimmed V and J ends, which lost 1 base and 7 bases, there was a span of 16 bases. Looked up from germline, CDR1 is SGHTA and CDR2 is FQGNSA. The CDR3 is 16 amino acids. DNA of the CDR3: TGTGCCAGCAGCTTAGACCCGAAAACCACAATCGGGGAGCTGTTTTTT. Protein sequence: CASSLDPKTTIGELFF.

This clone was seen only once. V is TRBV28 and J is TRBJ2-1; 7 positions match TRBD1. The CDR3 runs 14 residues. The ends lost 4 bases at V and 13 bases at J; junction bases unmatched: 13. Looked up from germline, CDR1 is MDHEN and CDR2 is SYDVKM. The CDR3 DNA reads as TGTGCCAGCAGTTCAGGGGCCCTTACAGGGGACCAGTTCTTC. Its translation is CASSSGALTGDQFF.

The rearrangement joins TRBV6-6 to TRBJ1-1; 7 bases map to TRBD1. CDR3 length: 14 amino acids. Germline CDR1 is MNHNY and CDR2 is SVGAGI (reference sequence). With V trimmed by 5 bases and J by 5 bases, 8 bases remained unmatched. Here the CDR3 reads CASSLDRVVTEAFF. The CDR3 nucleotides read TGTGCCAGCAGTCTAGACAGGGTCGTGACTGAAGCTTTCTTT.